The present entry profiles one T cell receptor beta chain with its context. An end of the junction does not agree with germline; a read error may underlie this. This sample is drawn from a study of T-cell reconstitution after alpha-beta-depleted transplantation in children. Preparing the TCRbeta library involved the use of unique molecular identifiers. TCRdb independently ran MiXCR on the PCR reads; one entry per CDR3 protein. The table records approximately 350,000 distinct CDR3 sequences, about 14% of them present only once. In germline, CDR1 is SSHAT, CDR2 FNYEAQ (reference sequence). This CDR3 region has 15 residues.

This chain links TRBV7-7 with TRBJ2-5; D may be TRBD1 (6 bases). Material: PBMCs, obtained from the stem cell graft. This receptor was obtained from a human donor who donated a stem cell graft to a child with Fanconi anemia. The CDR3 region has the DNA TGTGCTAGCAGCCTAGGGACACATCCCCAAGAGACCCAGTACTTC. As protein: CASSLGTHPQETQYF.